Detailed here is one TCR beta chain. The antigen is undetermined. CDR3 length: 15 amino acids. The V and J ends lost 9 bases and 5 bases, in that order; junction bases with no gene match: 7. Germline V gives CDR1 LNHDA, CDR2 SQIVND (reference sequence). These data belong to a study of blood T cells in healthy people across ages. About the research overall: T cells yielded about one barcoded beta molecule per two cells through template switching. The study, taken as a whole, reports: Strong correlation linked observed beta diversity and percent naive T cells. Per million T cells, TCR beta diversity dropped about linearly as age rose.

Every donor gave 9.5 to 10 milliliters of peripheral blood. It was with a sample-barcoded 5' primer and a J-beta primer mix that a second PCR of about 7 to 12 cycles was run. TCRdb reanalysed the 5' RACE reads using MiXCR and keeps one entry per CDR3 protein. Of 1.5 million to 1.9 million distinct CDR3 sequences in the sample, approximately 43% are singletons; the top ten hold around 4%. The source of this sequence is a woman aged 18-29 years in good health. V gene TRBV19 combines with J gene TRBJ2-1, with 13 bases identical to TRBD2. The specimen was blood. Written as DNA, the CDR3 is TGTGCCAGCGTCGGACTAGCGGGAGTCGACAATGAGCAGTTCTTC. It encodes CASVGLAGVDNEQFF.